These 30 T cell receptor beta chains were sequenced from one sample in a study of cytomegalovirus exposure and HLA in healthy donors. Assay used: immunoSEQ multiplex PCR; TCRdb lists only in-frame clones, some missing. Here the sample spans some 250,000 clones, around 89% being singletons. The sample comprised PBMCs. These receptors originate from a young woman in good health and CMV-seronegative.

This chain joins TRBV29-1 and TRBJ2-5, with a possible D match to TRBD1 (5 bases). CDR1 SQVTM and CDR2 ANQGSEA come from the germline V gene. V lost 0 bases and J 2 bases, leaving 16 bases between the germline ends. The CDR3 extends over 16 amino acids. The CDR3 sequence is CSVEEPWGQLQETQYF. The CDR3, as DNA: TGCAGCGTTGAAGAACCCTGGGGCCAGCTACAAGAGACCCAGTACTTC.

V gene TRBV28 combines with J gene TRBJ1-1; D not certain. Germline CDR1 is MDHEN and CDR2 is SYDVKM. This CDR3 has 13 residues. Trimming stripped 3 bases from V and 5 bases from J, with 10 bases between. Here the CDR3 DNA reads TGTGCCAGCAGTTTGGAGAGTTGGACTGAAGCTTTCTTT. The encoded protein is CASSLESWTEAFF. Looking up the rest from reference TRBV28 and TRBJ1-1 gives the full variable domain: DVKVTQSSRYLVKRTGEKVFLECVQDMDHENMFWYRQDPGLGLRLIYFSYDVKMKEKGDIPEGYSVSREKKERFSLILESASTNQTSMYLCASSLESWTEAFFGQGTRLTVV.

The chain links TRBV6-6 to TRBJ2-1, with 8 nucleotides matching TRBD1. Trimming took 5 bases from V and 6 from J; bases not matched to a gene: 6. Germline loops: CDR1 MNHNY, CDR2 SVGAGI (reference sequence). This CDR3 has 14 amino acids. The CDR3, as DNA: TGTGCCAGCAGTACCCGACAGGGGTCCAATGAGCAGTTCTTC. Amino acid sequence: CASSTRQGSNEQFF.

The gene calls are TRBV9 and TRBJ2-3; TRBD1 is a possible D gene (6 bases). Germline V lookup: CDR1 SGDLS, CDR2 YYNGEE. The V end was cut by 4 bases, the J end by 0 bases, with 12 bases between. The CDR3 has 15 residues. DNA for the CDR3: TGTGCCAGCAGCTTCCCAGGGGATAGCACAGATACGCAGTATTTT. This encodes CASSFPGDSTDTQYF.

CDR3 coding DNA: TGTGCCAGCATTAGCGGGAATGATCTGAGCTCCACTAATGAAAAACTGTTTTTT. Translating gives CASISGNDLSSTNEKLFF. The rearrangement joins TRBV28 to TRBJ1-4; D gene ambiguous. The CDR3 is made up of 18 amino acids. Germline-derived CDR1 and CDR2 are MDHEN and SYDVKM. Between the trimmed V and J ends, which lost 7 bases and 2 bases, there was a span of 23 bases. The full variable domain, in which reference TRBV28 and TRBJ1-4 provide the parts outside the CDR3, is DVKVTQSSRYLVKRTGEKVFLECVQDMDHENMFWYRQDPGLGLRLIYFSYDVKMKEKGDIPEGYSVSREKKERFSLILESASTNQTSMYLCASISGNDLSSTNEKLFFGSGTQLSVL.

The chain employs TRBV11-2 and TRBJ1-6; D remains ambiguous. The CDR3 contains 19 residues. Germline CDR1 SGHAT, CDR2 FQNNGV. V lost 0 bases and J lost 0, with 15 bases in between. CDR3 region: CASSLEGFALSSYNSPLHF. The DNA for the CDR3 is TGTGCCAGCAGCTTAGAGGGCTTTGCCTTAAGCTCCTATAATTCACCCCTCCACTTT. Filled out from reference TRBV11-2 and TRBJ1-6, the complete variable domain reads EAGVAQSPRYKIIEKRQSVAFWCNPISGHATLYWYQQILGQGPKLLIQFQNNGVVDDSQLPKDRFSAERLKGVDSTLKIQPAKLEDSAVYLCASSLEGFALSSYNSPLHFGNGTRLTVT.

The chain combines TRBV2 with TRBJ2-3; maybe TRBD1 (6 bases). The CDR3 has 15 amino acids. V gave up 6 bases and J gave up 0 bases, with 13 bases separating them. Per the germline V gene, CDR1 is SNHLY and CDR2 is FYNNEI. As DNA, the CDR3 is TGTGCCAGCAGGCAAACAGGGTTTAGCACAGATACGCAGTATTTT. Translation gives CASRQTGFSTDTQYF.

A few counts support this clone. The chain couples TRBV28 to TRBJ2-7; 9 positions agree with TRBD2. The CDR3 runs to 15 residues. The germline gives CDR1 MDHEN, CDR2 SYDVKM. V dropped 5 bases and J dropped 0; count of bases not matched to a gene: 5. The CDR3 DNA reads as TGTGCCAGCAGTGGGAGCGGGGGGCCCTCCTACGAGCAGTACGTC. Its protein is CASSGSGGPSYEQYV.

The J gene is TRBJ2-7, the V gene TRBV7-2; 8 nucleotides agree with TRBD2. The junction had 7 bases not matched to a gene; V was cut back by 4 bases and J by 2 bases. This CDR3 spans 15 amino acids. Germline V gives CDR1 SGHTA, CDR2 FQGNSA. The DNA of the CDR3 is TGTGCCAGCAGCTCCGGACTAGCTGCAACCTACGAGCAGTACTTC. Encoded protein: CASSSGLAATYEQYF.

This clone was seen a few times. V and J are TRBV30 and TRBJ2-1; TRBD2 agrees at 13 bases. The CDR3 extends over 15 amino acids. With 3 bases clipped from V and 5 bases from J, the junction kept 4 bases outside the gene matches. CDR1 is GTSNPN and CDR2 is SVGIG in the germline V gene (reference sequence). CDR3 nucleotides: TGTGCCTGGAGCCCACTAGCGGGGGGGGACAATGAGCAGTTCTTC. The encoded protein is CAWSPLAGGDNEQFF.

The CDR3 loop is CASLTVRQGAKAFF. As DNA, the CDR3 is TGTGCCAGCCTCACGGTGAGACAGGGGGCAAAAGCTTTCTTT. This chain connects TRBV6-5 to TRBJ1-1, with 10 bases lining up with TRBD1. The V and J ends lost 8 bases and 9 bases, in that order; junction bases with no gene match: 12. Germline V CDR1 and CDR2: MNHEY, SVGAGI. The CDR3 has 14 residues.

J is TRBJ1-5 and V is TRBV6-5, with a weak D call TRBD1 (6 bases). Germline CDR1 is MNHEY and CDR2 is SVGAGI. The CDR3 is 16 amino acids. V was pared by 3 bases and J by 2 bases, with 14 bases between. The CDR3 DNA follows: TGTGCCAGCAGTTATAGCGGGGGCGAGGGCAATCAGCCCCAGCATTTT. This sequence encodes CASSYSGGEGNQPQHF.

The CDR3 DNA reads TGTGCCAGTAGTATGGGGGCAGGGGGCGTTCAGCCCCAGCATTTT. Amino acid sequence: CASSMGAGGVQPQHF. This chain joins TRBV19 and TRBJ1-5; 8 bases are shared with TRBD1. With 3 bases clipped from V and 6 bases from J, the junction kept 7 bases outside the gene matches. The germline V gene has CDR1 LNHDA and CDR2 SQIVND (reference sequence). CDR3 length: 15 residues.

The J gene is TRBJ2-7, the V gene TRBV4-3; TRBD1 matches 7 bases. V shed 1 base, J shed 6 bases, and the junction held 15 bases outside the gene matches. The CDR3 consists of 17 residues. Germline CDR1 reads LGHNA; CDR2 reads YSLEER. The CDR3 nucleotides read TGCGCCAGCAGCCAAGCCCCCTTAGGACAGGCCTCGGGCGAGCAGTACTTC. Its translation is CASSQAPLGQASGEQYF.

The chain has TRBV6-5 and TRBJ1-6, with D possibly matching TRBD1 (5 bases). Germline loops: CDR1 MNHEY, CDR2 SVGAGI. This CDR3 spans 15 amino acids. V was clipped by 1 base and J by 7 bases, with 11 bases between them. In nucleotides, the CDR3 is TGTGCCAGCAGTTACTTAGGGGTGGGGAATTCACCCCTCCACTTT. It translates to CASSYLGVGNSPLHF.

The genes are TRBV6-5 and TRBJ2-5, with TRBD1 matching over 11 bases. J gave up 5 bases and V 0 bases, and 2 bases lay outside the gene matches. The CDR3 extends over 15 amino acids. Germline CDR1 and CDR2: MNHEY and SVGAGI. The CDR3 region has the DNA TGTGCCAGCAGTTACTCGGGACAGGGGGTTGAGACCCAGTACTTC. Protein sequence: CASSYSGQGVETQYF.

This clone was seen only once. The CDR3 coding sequence is TGTGCCAGCAGTTTGGGGGACAGTTCTGGAGAGACCCAGTACTTC. It translates to CASSLGDSSGETQYF. V gene TRBV27 combines with J gene TRBJ2-5, with 7 bases lining up with TRBD1. The trim removed 3 bases at V and 4 bases at J, leaving 8 bases unmatched. This CDR3 is built from 15 residues. Germline CDR1 MNHEY, CDR2 SMNVEV (reference sequence).

The V and J genes are TRBV19 and TRBJ2-1; possible D gene TRBD1, 6 bases. The V end was cut by 4 bases, the J end by 0 bases, with 16 bases between. The CDR3 extends over 17 amino acids. CDR1 is LNHDA, CDR2 SQIVND, per germline (reference sequence). The CDR3 region is CASSSNRAESSYNEQFF. The CDR3 bases are TGTGCCAGTAGTAGCAACAGGGCAGAGAGCTCCTACAATGAGCAGTTCTTC.

The rearrangement joins TRBV18 to TRBJ2-6, with unresolved D. This CDR3 contains 15 residues. V gave up 2 bases and J gave up 0 bases, with 5 bases separating them. Germline-derived CDR1 and CDR2 are KGHSH and LQKENI. The CDR3: CASSPTSSGANVLTF. The CDR3 coding sequence is TGTGCCAGCTCACCAACCAGCTCTGGGGCCAACGTCCTGACTTTC.

This clone was counted between two and nine times. The V gene is TRBV28, the J gene TRBJ1-2; D possibly corresponds to TRBD1 (5 bases). Trimming cost V 3 bases and J 8 bases, with 16 bases left between them. Germline values: CDR1 MDHEN, CDR2 SYDVKM. This CDR3 spans 14 amino acids. DNA of the CDR3: TGTGCCAGCAGTTTTCAACCCCAGGGTGACGGCTACACCTTC. Translated: CASSFQPQGDGYTF.

This clone has only one observation. The rearrangement uses TRBV9 and TRBJ1-1; 7 bases are shared with TRBD1. In germline, CDR1 is SGDLS, CDR2 YYNGEE. Trimming cost V 4 bases and J 4 bases; bases outside gene matches: 7. This CDR3 is built from 14 residues. The CDR3 DNA follows: TGTGCCAGCAGCTCCCGACAGGGAAGCACTGAAGCTTTCTTT. It codes for CASSSRQGSTEAFF.

CDR3 bases: TGTGCCAGCAGCGTAGCGGCAGGGGACACTGAAGCTTTCTTT. Its protein product is CASSVAAGDTEAFF. The V call is TRBV9, the J call TRBJ1-1; D is perhaps TRBD1 (6 bases). The CDR3 length is 14 residues. Germline V gene lookup returns CDR1 SGDLS and CDR2 YYNGEE. V lost 0 bases and J 3 bases, leaving 9 bases between the germline ends.

This clone was picked up one time. The chain is built from TRBV5-6 and TRBJ1-5; 8 positions agree with TRBD1. V gave up 2 bases and J gave up 3 bases; unmatched junction bases: 4. The CDR3 extends over 15 amino acids. Per the germline V gene, CDR1 is SGHDT and CDR2 is YYEEEE. For the CDR3, the DNA is TGTGCCAGCAGCTTTTTACAGGGGGACAATCAGCCCCAGCATTTT. Its translation: CASSFLQGDNQPQHF.

The rearrangement joins TRBV6-6 to TRBJ1-1, with a tentative D call TRBD1 (6 bases). With 6 bases removed from V and 0 bases from J, the gap between germline ends came to 11 bases. The CDR3 loop spans 14 amino acids. The germline CDR1 and CDR2 sequences are MNHNY and SVGAGI (reference sequence). The CDR3 reads CASRVQGLNTEAFF. The CDR3 DNA reads TGTGCCAGCAGGGTACAGGGACTGAACACTGAAGCTTTCTTT.

The rearrangement uses TRBV7-2 and TRBJ2-5, with D perhaps matching TRBD1 (5 bases). CDR1 is SGHTA, CDR2 FQGNSA, per germline. This CDR3 contains 16 residues. V was pared by 5 bases and J by 5 bases, with 21 bases between. The DNA for the CDR3 is TGTGCCAGCAGCCGCGCGTTTCAGGGAAGATGGGAGACCCAGTACTTC. It specifies CASSRAFQGRWETQYF.

About this clone itself: A junction end diverges from the germline sequence, so it may reflect a read error. V usage is TRBV7-2 and J usage is TRBJ2-2, with D possibly being TRBD2 (6 bases). This CDR3 has 16 residues. Germline CDR1 is SGHTA and CDR2 is FQGNSA. CDR3 sequence: CASSIASVPNTGELFF. Here the CDR3 DNA reads TGTGCCAGCAGCATAGCTAGCGTTCCGAACACCGGGGAGCTGTTTTTT.

With respect to this clone: The germline gene is not matched at one end of the junction; a read error may be the cause. As DNA, the CDR3 is TGTGCCAGCAGTTTAGGGCCAGAGACCCAGTACTTC. Translated, it gives CASSLGPETQYF. V usage is TRBV7-9 and J usage is TRBJ2-5; D unresolved. Germline values: CDR1 SEHNR, CDR2 FQNEAQ (reference sequence). CDR3 length equals 12 residues. Full variable domain (missing parts from reference TRBV7-9 and TRBJ2-5): DTGVSQNPRHKITKRGQNVTFRCDPISEHNRLYWYRQTLGQGPEFLTYFQNEAQLEKSRLLSDRFSAERPKGSFSTLEIQRTEQGDSAMYLCASSLGPETQYFGPGTRLLVL.

V and J are TRBV7-9 and TRBJ2-5, with 8 bases identical to TRBD1. Trimming took 1 base from V and 1 from J; bases not matched to a gene: 8. Germline V lookup: CDR1 SEHNR, CDR2 FQNEAQ (reference sequence). The CDR3 totals 17 residues. CDR3 loop: CASSLGFSGGSQETQYF. CDR3 sequence (DNA): TGTGCCAGCAGCTTAGGGTTTTCAGGGGGCTCCCAAGAGACCCAGTACTTC.

CDR3 sequence (DNA): TGTGCCAGCAGCTTAGTCGACTTGCCCGAGCAGTACGTC. This codes for CASSLVDLPEQYV. J is TRBJ2-7 and V is TRBV11-2; no reliable D call. The CDR3 contains 13 residues. The germline gives CDR1 SGHAT, CDR2 FQNNGV. Trimming took off 1 base at V and 6 bases at J, with 10 bases between the two ends.

This chain's CDR3 is CASTQWGVTTGELFF. For the CDR3, the DNA is TGTGCCAGTACCCAATGGGGGGTGACCACCGGGGAGCTGTTTTTT. The chain carries TRBV19 and TRBJ2-2, with a tentative D call TRBD2 (6 bases). V was shortened by 7 bases and J by 4 bases, with 16 bases between the two germline ends. CDR1 is LNHDA, CDR2 SQIVND, per germline (reference sequence). This CDR3 is 15 amino acids long.